What follows describes a single TCR beta chain. Its antigen is currently not known. Base-call qualities are not available, and no considerably larger clone is one nucleotide away. Read against the paper, the sample's treatment or condition label means: some 20 received Ad26.COV2.S at low or high dose, single or two shots; several received placebo; per-sample allocation not given. Repertoires of vaccine and placebo recipients were sequenced from samples collected on day 63 after the first injection. In Cohort 1b, around 23 adults aged 18-55 years were enrolled at a single site in Boston, USA, between 29 July and 7 August 2020. Ad26.COV2.S consisted of a replication-incompetent adenovirus type 26 vector by which a prefusion-stabilized SARS-CoV-2 spike protein from the original Wuhan strain was expressed. CDR1 and CDR2 (SGHTA, FQGNSA) derive from the germline V gene. The germline V end is reduced by 6 bases and the J end by 4 bases; junction bases left unmatched: 4. The CDR3 sequence holds 13 residues, the cysteine and phenylalanine included. The only DNA kept is the CDR3, 39 bases in frame from the first base.

This specimen comes from a study of Ad26.COV2.S vaccination and SARS-CoV-2 variants (TCRdb year 2021). For the wider study: Donors in the vaccine arm were drawn from COV1001, a phase I-IIa trial of Ad26.COV2.S in healthy adults that was multicentre, randomized, double-blind and placebo-controlled. Ad26.COV2.S was administered intramuscularly at a dose of 5x10^10 or 1x10^11 viral particles, either as one shot or as two shots given 56 days apart. TCRbeta repertoire sequencing was used to assess the specificity and breadth of SARS-CoV-2-reactive T cell receptors after Ad26.COV2.S vaccination. A total of around 32 samples were included in the TCR-sequenced set, comprising about 20 Ad26.COV2.S vaccine recipients, 5 placebo recipients and 8 SARS-CoV-2 convalescent individuals. Participants in the trial were split at random into five groups of five each, receiving low-dose or high-dose Ad26.COV2.S once or twice, or else placebo on both occasions. Investigators remained blinded to trial group allocation during experiments and outcome assessment.

The immunoSEQ Assay was used to sequence TCRbeta CDR3 regions. After extraction, genomic DNA underwent amplification by bias-controlled multiplex PCR, followed by high-throughput sequencing. In the source study's methods: Collapsing and filtering of sequences were performed to quantify the absolute abundance of each unique TCRbeta CDR3 region. T cell fraction was estimated by normalizing TCRbeta template counts to usable DNA, with usable DNA measured through amplification of reference genes found in all nucleated cells. Repertoire TCRs were annotated as SARS-CoV-2-specific when V gene, CDR3 amino acid sequence and J gene were exactly matched to a known reactive TCR set. MIRA supplied the reference SARS-CoV-2 TCR set, which was filtered for enrichment in COVID-19-positive ImmuneCODE repertoires so that public or cross-reactive TCRs were removed. Drawing on the MIRA antigens, annotated TCRs were analysed further at the level of specific ORF or position within ORF. Depth was the summed frequency of annotated unique rearrangements, while breadth was defined as annotated unique rearrangements over total unique productive rearrangements. Two-sided Wilcoxon rank-sum tests were used to compare TCR breadth between groups. TCRdb re-hosts the immuneACCESS table, in-frame sequences only. Its copies lack some clones; in the studies checked, an unresolved V gene accounts for under half of them, and the cause for the rest is not known. V, J and clone size were drawn from that table, and D and trimming were deduced from the DNA. The sample yields about 390,000 clones; 75% to 90% were counted once. The ten largest make up 3.5% of the sample.

The paper's findings and limits, for the study overall: It was noted by the authors that total T cell responses may have been underestimated by the TCR breadth and depth analyses. Ad26.COV2.S recipients had higher spike-specific TCR breadth than placebo recipients (P = 0.0014). After vaccination, substantial breadth of spike-specific CD8+ and CD4+ T cell responses was reported. The study was not powered for comparison of responses between vaccine doses or regimens. Comparable non-spike TCR breadth was observed between vaccine and placebo recipients, consistent with only spike being contained in the vaccine.

The sequenced sample was peripheral blood, obtained in a trial of Ad26.COV2.S vaccine versus placebo. The receptor chain draws on TRBV7-2 and TRBJ2-7, with 9 middle bases fitting TRBD1. This TCR derives from a person between 18 and 65 years old who received the Ad26.COV2.S COVID-19 vaccine or a placebo. This receptor carries the CDR3 CASRPGQGYEQYF. The sequenced DNA is TGTGCCAGCAGGCCGGGACAGGGATACGAGCAGTACTTC.